This T cell receptor beta chain was obtained from a study of regulatory T cells in long-lasting Graves disease. This clonotype was counted between two and nine times. Building the TCR beta libraries relied on iRepertoire HTBI primers, and CDR3 regions underwent Arm-PCR. A single record per CDR3 protein comes from TCRdb applying MiXCR to the multiplex PCR reads. This table has approximately 290,000 distinct CDR3 sequences, roughly a fifth appearing once. Specified time point: persistent/refractory GD, antithyroid drugs over 5 years with positive TRAb. Extracted RNA from PBMCs served as the source of the TCR library. In this cohort, patients came from an endocrinology department located in Xi'an, China. Looked up from germline, CDR1 is SGHTA and CDR2 is FQGNSA. V gave up 2 bases and J gave up 1 base, with 9 bases separating them. There are 15 residues in the CDR3.

This clonotype was sampled from a female donor with Graves disease. The V and J genes are TRBV7-2 and TRBJ2-1; a weak D match, TRBD1 (5 bases). The source material was peripheral blood mononuclear cells (PBMCs), sampled when the disease was refractory, from a patient treated with antithyroid drugs. CDR3 amino acids: CASSLMQGSYNEQFF. The CDR3 nucleotides are TGTGCCAGCAGCTTAATGCAGGGTTCCTACAATGAGCAGTTCTTC.